Presented here are 27 T cell receptor beta chains from one specimen sequenced in a study of CD8+CD57+ T cells in acquired aplastic anemia. Investigators profiled TCR beta VDJ and CDR3 from genomic DNA template. Via MiXCR, TCRdb re-called the reads, giving one row per CDR3 protein. The data hold some 150,000 distinct CDR3 sequences, with approximately 41% observed a single time. The sample comprised sorted CD4+, CD8+, or CD8+CD57+ T cells (not recorded which) from PBMCs. These receptors were obtained from a human donor in good health, serving as a control.

This clonotype was found once. Here the CDR3 reads CASSSRWVGETQYF. The CDR3 DNA follows: TGTGCCAGCAGCTCGAGGTGGGTAGGAGAGACCCAGTACTTC. V gene TRBV7-4 combines with J gene TRBJ2-5; no firm D call. V shed 4 bases and J shed 4 bases, with 13 bases lying between them. The CDR3 has 14 amino acids. Per germline, CDR1 SGHVT and CDR2 SQSDAQ.

This clonotype was picked up many times. The chain employs TRBV27 and TRBJ2-7, with D possibly being TRBD2 (5 bases). The germline V and J ends were trimmed by 5 bases and 1 base, with 9 bases remaining between them. This CDR3 has 13 residues. Germline-derived CDR1 and CDR2 are MNHEY and SMNVEV (reference sequence). CDR3: CASSPRVSYEQYF. The CDR3 coding sequence is TGTGCCAGCAGTCCGCGGGTTTCCTACGAGCAGTACTTC.

The table lists this clonotype with many counts. The genes are TRBV12-3 or TRBV12-4 and TRBJ1-2; TRBD1 agrees at 8 bases. The CDR3 totals 13 residues. V lost 3 bases, J lost 7 bases, and 4 bases stayed unmatched. The CDR3 nucleotides are TGTGCCAGCAGTTTGGACAGGGAATTTGGCTACACCTTC. It yields the protein CASSLDREFGYTF.

Concerning this clonotype itself: This may be a read error: a much more frequent sequence differs by one nucleotide. The conserved phenylalanine or tryptophan normally closing the CDR3 is absent here, so this likely arose from a read error. The chain couples TRBV5-1 to TRBJ1-6; a weak D match, TRBD1 (5 bases). The ends were cut back, 4 bases at V and 8 bases at J, with 13 bases in the middle. Germline V gene sequence: CDR1 SGHRS, CDR2 YFSETQ. The CDR3 contains 14 residues. The CDR3: CASSPELGDSPLHS. The CDR3 region has the DNA TGCGCCAGCAGCCCCGAGTTGGGGGATTCACCCCTCCACTCT.

The chain joins TRBV15 to TRBJ2-7; 7 bases match TRBD1. The CDR3 runs 12 residues. V lost 5 bases and J lost 7; bases outside the gene matches: 5. CDR1 is LNHNV and CDR2 is YYDKDF in the germline V gene (reference sequence). The CDR3 sequence is CATSLTGDEQYF. CDR3 in DNA: TGTGCCACCAGCTTAACAGGGGATGAGCAGTACTTC.

This clonotype has a count of ten or more. The chain carries TRBV29-1 and TRBJ2-3; D gene unclear. Germline V gene sequence: CDR1 SQVTM, CDR2 ANQGSEA. This CDR3 spans 11 amino acids. The ends were cut back, 0 bases at V and 7 bases at J, with 5 bases in the middle. CDR3 sequence: CSVEEDNTQYF. The CDR3 DNA is TGCAGCGTTGAAGAGGATAATACGCAGTATTTT.

This clonotype was seen just once. The genes are TRBV2 and TRBJ1-6, with D hard to call. Germline lookup yields CDR1 SNHLY and CDR2 FYNNEI. The CDR3 is 14 residues long. Trimming took 1 base from V and 9 from J, leaving 10 bases between them. The chain's CDR3 is CASSEGSLGSPLHF. CDR3 DNA sequence: TGTGCCAGCAGTGAAGGGTCCTTAGGTTCACCCCTCCACTTT.

This chain joins TRBV6-2 or TRBV6-3 and TRBJ2-1; D is unresolved. Germline lookup yields CDR1 MNHEY and CDR2 SVGEGT. V was pared by 5 bases and J by 8 bases, with 16 bases between. The CDR3 has 14 residues. This CDR3 reads CASSHPTLADEQFF. CDR3 DNA sequence: TGTGCCAGCAGTCACCCAACCTTGGCCGATGAGCAGTTCTTC.

This clonotype was recorded at least ten times. The chain carries TRBV25-1 and TRBJ2-2; tentatively, D is TRBD2 (6 bases). V lost 10 bases to trimming and J lost 6 bases, with 12 bases between them. Germline V gene data show CDR1 as MGHDK and CDR2 as SYGVNS. The CDR3 loop spans 12 amino acids. The CDR3, as DNA: TGTGCCACCGGGCCTAGCGCCGGGGAGCTGTTTTTT. Protein: CATGPSAGELFF. The variable domain in full, completed from reference TRBV25-1 and TRBJ2-2, reads EADIYQTPRYLVIGTGKKITLECSQTMGHDKMYWYQQDPGMELHLIHYSYGVNSTEKGDLSSESTVSRIRTEHFPLTLESARPSHTSQYLCATGPSAGELFFGEGSRLTVL.

This clonotype was picked up many times. V is TRBV6-1 and J is TRBJ1-1; D is unclear. Between the trimmed V and J ends, which lost 5 bases and 2 bases, there was a span of 18 bases. CDR3 size: 16 residues. Germline CDR1 reads MNHNS; CDR2 reads SASEGT. CDR3 protein: CASSPVYRTVNTEAFF. Written as DNA, the CDR3 is TGTGCCAGCAGTCCAGTTTACCGGACTGTTAACACTGAAGCTTTCTTT.

This clonotype came up once. The chain couples TRBV10-2 to TRBJ2-7; 11 nucleotides agree with TRBD2. The germline gives CDR1 WSHSY, CDR2 SAAADI. The CDR3 totals 16 residues. The ends lost 6 bases at V and 3 bases at J; junction bases unmatched: 10. CDR3 sequence: CASSARGTSGYYEQYF. The CDR3 DNA is TGCGCCAGCAGCGCCCGCGGGACTAGCGGATACTACGAGCAGTACTTC.

The rearrangement joins TRBV2 to TRBJ1-1, with 7 nucleotides matching TRBD1. The V gene's germline CDR1 is SNHLY and CDR2 FYNNEI. Losses at the gene ends were 7 bases for V and 1 base for J; bases not matched to a gene: 3. This CDR3 comprises 13 residues. CDR3 protein: CASTRGGNTEAFF. In DNA form, the CDR3 reads TGTGCCAGCACCAGGGGGGGGAACACTGAAGCTTTCTTT.

The chain combines TRBV25-1 with TRBJ2-7; D is unresolved. The CDR3 totals 13 residues. Germline CDR1 MGHDK, CDR2 SYGVNS. Trimming cost V 8 bases and J 2 bases, with 13 bases left between them. The CDR3 DNA reads as TGTGCCAGCTCCAAAGGACCCGCCTACGAGCAGTACTTC. This encodes CASSKGPAYEQYF.

This clonotype appeared once. The rearrangement joins TRBV5-5 to TRBJ1-2, with D possibly matching TRBD1 (6 bases). Between the trimmed V and J ends, which lost 2 bases and 2 bases, there was a span of 16 bases. From germline, CDR1 is SGHKS and CDR2 YYEKEE (reference sequence). The length of the CDR3 is 16 residues. In nucleotides, the CDR3 is TGTGCCAGCAGCTTACTAGGAGGGGGGGCAAACTATGGCTACACCTTC. Residues: CASSLLGGGANYGYTF. The full variable domain, its missing parts supplied by reference TRBV5-5 and TRBJ1-2, is DAGVTQSPTHLIKTRGQQVTLRCSPISGHKSVSWYQQVLGQGPQFIFQYYEKEERGRGNFPDRFSARQFPNYSSELNVNALLLGDSALYLCASSLLGGGANYGYTFGSGTRLTVV.

The sample holds many counts of this clonotype. The chain has TRBV11-3 and TRBJ2-1; D remains ambiguous. Trimming left V 1 base short and J 2 bases short, with 9 bases between. Per germline, CDR1 SGHNT and CDR2 YENEEA. The CDR3 totals 15 residues. CDR3 bases: TGTGCCAGCAGCTTAGTTGCGGTTACCTACAATGAGCAGTTCTTC. Translated: CASSLVAVTYNEQFF. The entire variable domain, with the rest obtained from reference TRBV11-3 and TRBJ2-1, is as follows: EAGVVQSPRYKIIEKKQPVAFWCNPISGHNTLYWYLQNLGQGPELLIRYENEEAVDDSQLPKDRFSAERLKGVDSTLKIQPAELGDSAVYLCASSLVAVTYNEQFFGPGTRLTVL.

The chain combines TRBV11-1 with TRBJ1-1; D possibly corresponds to TRBD1 (6 bases). This CDR3 contains 17 residues. Germline loops: CDR1 SGHAT, CDR2 FQDESV (reference sequence). Trimming removed 4 bases at V and 3 bases at J, with 21 bases between. CDR3 amino acids: CASSSTGLGAKDTEAFF. The CDR3 coding sequence is TGTGCCAGCAGCTCTACCGGTTTGGGGGCGAAGGACACTGAAGCTTTCTTT.

This clonotype occurred a few times. The chain combines TRBV15 with TRBJ2-7; D is tentatively TRBD1 or TRBD2 (5 bases each). V was cut by 0 bases and J by 9 bases, with 12 bases left in between. Germline CDR1 is LNHNV and CDR2 is YYDKDF (reference sequence). This CDR3 is 13 amino acids long. As DNA, the CDR3 is TGTGCCACCAGCAGAGACCGACCTGGGGGGCAGTACTTC. Its protein product is CATSRDRPGGQYF. Looking up the rest from reference TRBV15 and TRBJ2-7 gives the full variable domain: DAMVIQNPRYQVTQFGKPVTLSCSQTLNHNVMYWYQQKSSQAPKLLFHYYDKDFNNEADTPDNFQSRRPNTSFCFLDIRSPGLGDTAMYLCATSRDRPGGQYFGPGTRLTVT.

Turning to this clonotype: This CDR3 is missing its conserved last phenylalanine or tryptophan, likely due to a read error. V usage is TRBV20-1 and J usage is TRBJ2-3; 7 bases line up with TRBD1. This CDR3 contains 17 residues. V lost 0 bases, J lost 1 base, and 10 bases stayed unmatched. CDR1 and CDR2 from the germline V gene are DFQATT and SNEGSKA (reference sequence). The CDR3 bases are TGCAGTGCTAGAGATATCCGGACAGGTTTCGGCACAGATACGCAGTATCTT. Amino acid sequence: CSARDIRTGFGTDTQYL.

The chain has TRBV2 and TRBJ2-7, with D possibly TRBD1 on 6 matching bases. CDR3 length: 14 amino acids. V lost 6 bases and J lost 2, with 14 bases in between. Germline CDR1 SNHLY, CDR2 FYNNEI. The CDR3: CASSLRDTTYEQYF. The CDR3 DNA reads as TGTGCCAGCAGCCTCCGGGACACAACCTACGAGCAGTACTTC.

Details on this clonotype: One junction end does not reproduce the germline sequence, and a read error may be involved. V is TRBV3-1 and J is TRBJ1-1; D uncertain. Germline lookup yields CDR1 LGHDT and CDR2 YNNKEL (reference sequence). The CDR3 sequence is 16 residues long. The CDR3 loop is CTSSQVALKVGTEAFF. CDR3 in DNA: TGTACCAGCAGCCAAGTTGCGCTAAAGGTGGGCACTGAAGCTTTCTTT.

The gene calls are TRBV3-1 and TRBJ2-1, with TRBD1 identical over 8 bases. V was clipped by 7 bases and J by 7 bases; unmatched bases: 15. Germline V lookup: CDR1 LGHDT, CDR2 YNNKEL (reference sequence). The CDR3 contains 16 residues. CDR3: CASTLQGATPRNEQFF. The CDR3 DNA is TGTGCCAGCACCCTGCAGGGGGCCACCCCTCGTAATGAGCAGTTCTTC.

CDR3 sequence reads: CAIHSDGGEAFF. CDR3 coding DNA: TGTGCCATCCATTCGGACGGGGGGGAAGCTTTCTTT. The V gene is TRBV10-3, the J gene TRBJ1-1, with D possibly TRBD1 on 5 matching bases. The CDR3 spans 12 residues. V lost 8 bases and J 8 bases, leaving 15 bases between the germline ends. In germline, CDR1 is ENHRY, CDR2 SYGVKD.

As to this clonotype: Given a much more abundant clone one base away, this may be a read error. The rearrangement uses TRBV25-1 and TRBJ2-1, with TRBD2 as a possible D gene (6 bases). Germline V lookup: CDR1 MGHDK, CDR2 SYGVNS. The CDR3 has 12 amino acids. V gave up 5 bases and J gave up 6 bases, with 8 bases separating them. CDR3 in amino acids: CASSISGNEQFF. CDR3 in DNA: TGTGCCAGCAGTATTAGCGGCAATGAGCAGTTCTTC. Using reference TRBV25-1 and TRBJ2-1 for the parts outside the CDR3, the full variable domain is EADIYQTPRYLVIGTGKKITLECSQTMGHDKMYWYQQDPGMELHLIHYSYGVNSTEKGDLSSESTVSRIRTEHFPLTLESARPSHTSQYLCASSISGNEQFFGPGTRLTVL.

This clonotype has at least ten counts. The chain recombines TRBV18 with TRBJ1-2; D call uncertain. The V gene lost 5 bases and the J gene lost 4 bases, with 8 bases spanning the gap. There are 12 residues in the CDR3. Looked up from germline, CDR1 is KGHSH and CDR2 is LQKENI. The CDR3 loop reads CASSERSYGYTF. CDR3 DNA sequence: TGTGCCAGCTCAGAGAGAAGCTATGGCTACACCTTC.

This clonotype was recorded at least ten times. This rearrangement joins TRBV20-1 to TRBJ2-2; no firm D call. The V and J ends lost 3 bases and 2 bases respectively, with 16 bases between them. CDR3 size: 16 residues. The V gene's germline CDR1 is DFQATT and CDR2 SNEGSKA (reference sequence). CDR3 DNA sequence: TGCAGTGCTAGTCCAGCGTTAGCACAAAACACCGGGGAGCTGTTTTTT. Residues: CSASPALAQNTGELFF.

This clonotype was recorded at least ten times. V and J are TRBV20-1 and TRBJ1-2; D possibly corresponds to TRBD1 (5 bases). This CDR3 has 17 amino acids. The germline V gene has CDR1 DFQATT and CDR2 SNEGSKA (reference sequence). V was pared by 2 bases and J by 4 bases, with 23 bases between. In nucleotides, the CDR3 is TGCAGTGCTAGATCTTCCGGGACCCTCAGGACCGGCTATGGCTACACCTTC. It encodes CSARSSGTLRTGYGYTF.

The sample holds many counts of this clonotype. This chain connects TRBV6-5 to TRBJ1-1; D is undetermined. The CDR3 sequence is 14 residues long. Looked up from germline, CDR1 is MNHEY and CDR2 is SVGAGI. V was pared by 0 bases and J by 6 bases, with 11 bases between. CDR3 in DNA: TGTGCCAGCAGTTACTCGATTAGGAGCGCTGAAGCTTTCTTT. Its protein is CASSYSIRSAEAFF.